This entry concerns a single TCR beta chain. The antigen is not known. These data originate in a study of cytomegalovirus exposure and HLA in healthy donors. Study overall: Ancestry clustering placed around 80% of more than 350 genotyped donors in the Caucasian-associated cluster. Study outcomes and limitations: An assumption of roughly uniform sequencing depth across donors underlay the presence/absence analyses. Altogether, 160 or so TCR beta chains were recorded as cytomegalovirus-associated.

A multiplex PCR was run with 60 Vbeta primers and 13 Jbeta primers. Method: immunoSEQ multiplex PCR; TCRdb's copy keeps in-frame clones and lacks some. The sample includes tens of thousands of clones, roughly 79% of them seen just once. Material: PBMCs. This receptor was identified in a man between 35 and 55 years old in good health and CMV-seronegative.

CDR3 sequence: CASSIGEGGGHNQPQHF. The CDR3 nucleotides are TGTGCCAGTAGTATAGGCGAAGGGGGGGGGCACAATCAGCCCCAGCATTTT. The chain has TRBV19 and TRBJ1-5; weak D call: TRBD1 (6 bases). Deletions cut 1 base from V and 3 bases from J, with 16 bases between. CDR3 length: 17 residues. Germline loops: CDR1 LNHDA, CDR2 SQIVND (reference sequence).